This passage covers 14 T cell receptor beta chains from one sample sequenced in a study of T cell changes during pregnancy in multiple sclerosis. Data came from immunoSEQ multiplex PCR; TCRdb stores just in-frame clones and leaves some out. Counted here are roughly 90,000 clones, around 92% occurring once; the ten biggest clones make up 2% to 2.5%. This specimen was peripheral blood, taken in the third trimester of pregnancy. Every receptor here comes from a female donor with multiple sclerosis, enrolled in a pregnancy study.

The genes are TRBV27 and TRBJ2-1; TRBD2 agrees at 9 bases. V shed 3 bases and J 7 bases; nucleotides not matched to a gene: 19. This CDR3 is built from 19 residues. Germline assignment: CDR1 MNHEY and CDR2 SMNVEV (reference sequence). CDR3 DNA: TGTGCCAGCAGTTTTTACCCCCCCGAGATGAGCGGGAGGTTGAATGAGCAGTTCTTC. Residues: CASSFYPPEMSGRLNEQFF.

The V call is TRBV7-8, the J call TRBJ1-1, with 9 bases lining up with TRBD1. CDR3 length equals 13 residues. The germline V gene encodes CDR1 SGHVS and CDR2 FQNEAQ. The V and J ends lost 5 bases and 7 bases, in that order; junction bases with no gene match: 5. The CDR3 DNA reads as TGTGCCAGCAGCAACAGGGGGCGGGTTGAAGCTTTCTTT. Encoded protein: CASSNRGRVEAFF. Based on the CDR3 plus reference TRBV7-8 and TRBJ1-1, the full variable domain is GAGVSQSPRYKVAKRGQDVALRCDPISGHVSLFWYQQALGQGPEFLTYFQNEAQLDKSGLPSDRFFAERPEGSVSTLKIQRTQQEDSAVYLCASSNRGRVEAFFGQGTRLTVV.

The chain uses TRBV4-3 and TRBJ2-1; 13 bases match TRBD2. The length of the CDR3 is 16 residues. CDR1 and CDR2 (germline): LGHNA, YSLEER. Germline trimming cut 0 bases from V and 6 bases from J; bases unmatched to any gene: 2. The CDR3 protein is CASSQDGTSGINEQFF. CDR3 nucleotide sequence: TGCGCCAGCAGCCAAGACGGGACTAGCGGGATCAATGAGCAGTTCTTC.

The chain is built from TRBV9 and TRBJ1-2; 9 bases match TRBD1. The CDR3 contains 18 residues. Trimming at V came to 4 bases and at J to 5 bases, leaving 18 bases not matched to a gene. The V gene's germline CDR1 is SGDLS and CDR2 YYNGEE. The CDR3 here is CASSPRLYGGTGIYGYTF. CDR3 sequence (DNA): TGTGCCAGCAGCCCCCGGCTCTACGGGGGGACAGGGATTTATGGCTACACCTTC.

This clone was detected once. The V and J genes are TRBV27 and TRBJ1-1; 7 bases match TRBD1. V lost 10 bases to trimming and J lost 6 bases; unmatched junction nucleotides: 11. The CDR3 has 13 amino acids. Germline V lookup: CDR1 MNHEY, CDR2 SMNVEV (reference sequence). The CDR3 here is CATKGGGGAEAFF. CDR3 in DNA: TGTGCCACTAAAGGGGGCGGTGGAGCTGAAGCTTTCTTT.

The chain carries TRBV6-5 and TRBJ1-5, with 10 bases identical to TRBD1. Germline V gene data show CDR1 as MNHEY and CDR2 as SVGAGI. Unmatched junction bases numbered 8, after V lost 6 bases and J lost 6 bases. CDR3 length: 15 amino acids. CDR3 in amino acids: CASSPGTGVLQPQHF. DNA of the CDR3: TGTGCCAGCAGCCCCGGGACAGGGGTTCTTCAGCCCCAGCATTTT.

This clone was found a few times. The V call is TRBV4-1, the J call TRBJ2-7, with 9 bases matching TRBD1. The CDR3 is made up of 16 amino acids. The germline V gene has CDR1 MGHRA and CDR2 YSYEKL. J was trimmed by 3 bases and V by 4 bases; bases with no gene match: 10. CDR3 DNA: TGCGCCAGCAGCCTAGAGGGACAGGGAGGACGCTACGAGCAGTACTTC. Amino acids: CASSLEGQGGRYEQYF.

The gene calls are TRBV27 and TRBJ2-7, with TRBD1 identical over 7 bases. V shed 6 bases, J shed 0 bases, and the junction held 5 bases outside the gene matches. This CDR3 comprises 14 residues. CDR1 is MNHEY and CDR2 is SMNVEV in the germline V gene (reference sequence). As DNA, the CDR3 is TGTGCCAGCAGAGACAGGGCCTCCTCCTACGAGCAGTACTTC. It specifies CASRDRASSYEQYF.

This clone was counted once. J is TRBJ2-3 and V is TRBV19; 7 nucleotides align to TRBD2. V dropped 5 bases and J dropped 2; count of bases not matched to a gene: 10. The CDR3 extends over 16 amino acids. CDR1 LNHDA and CDR2 SQIVND come from the germline V gene (reference sequence). The CDR3 DNA reads as TGTGCCAGTAGTTCTTGGGAGGGCCCAACCACAGATACGCAGTATTTT. It yields the protein CASSSWEGPTTDTQYF. Full variable domain (remainder filled in from reference TRBV19 and TRBJ2-3): DGGITQSPKYLFRKEGQNVTLSCEQNLNHDAMYWYRQDPGQGLRLIYYSQIVNDFQKGDIAEGYSVSREKKESFPLTVTSAQKNPTAFYLCASSSWEGPTTDTQYFGPGTRLTVL.

CDR3 region: CASSVLPGLAGGGENTGELFF. The CDR3 DNA reads as TGTGCCAGCAGCGTGTTACCGGGACTAGCGGGAGGGGGCGAGAACACCGGGGAGCTGTTTTTT. This chain links TRBV9 with TRBJ2-2; 16 bases match TRBD2. There are 21 residues in the CDR3. With V trimmed by 2 bases and J by 1 base, 11 bases remained unmatched. In germline, CDR1 is SGDLS, CDR2 YYNGEE.

V is TRBV2 and J is TRBJ2-2; 11 nucleotides agree with TRBD2. Germline CDR1 reads SNHLY; CDR2 reads FYNNEI. The ends lost 6 bases at V and 6 bases at J; junction bases unmatched: 6. The CDR3 spans 15 residues. The CDR3 sequence: CASRNSGRDAGELFF. CDR3 nucleotide sequence: TGTGCCAGCAGAAATAGCGGGAGGGACGCCGGGGAGCTGTTTTTT.

This clone was picked up one time. This chain uses TRBV5-1 with TRBJ2-1, with TRBD1 identical over 7 bases. V gave up 4 bases and J gave up 0 bases; unmatched junction bases: 4. Germline V gene sequence: CDR1 SGHRS, CDR2 YFSETQ. The CDR3 sequence is 15 residues long. The CDR3 reads CASSPGQSSYNEQFF. In DNA form, the CDR3 reads TGCGCCAGCAGCCCGGGACAGAGCTCCTACAATGAGCAGTTCTTC. Filled out from reference TRBV5-1 and TRBJ2-1, the complete variable domain reads KAGVTQTPRYLIKTRGQQVTLSCSPISGHRSVSWYQQTPGQGLQFLFEYFSETQRNKGNFPGRFSGRQFSNSRSEMNVSTLELGDSALYLCASSPGQSSYNEQFFGPGTRLTVL.

As for this clone: An end of the junction differs from the germline gene, which may be a read error. The chain links TRBV7-7 to TRBJ2-5; 8 bases line up with TRBD1. CDR1 and CDR2 from the germline V gene are SSHAT and FNYEAQ (reference sequence). The CDR3 totals 13 residues. The CDR3 sequence is CASSTDREETQYF. CDR3 DNA sequence: TGTGCTAGCAGCACGGACAGGGAAGAGACCCAGTACTTC.

This chain uses TRBV6-1 with TRBJ1-2; 7 nucleotides match TRBD1. Germline V lookup: CDR1 MNHNS, CDR2 SASEGT. The V segment lost 5 bases and the J segment 1 base; nucleotides outside the gene matches: 7. This CDR3 comprises 15 residues. CDR3 bases: TGTGCCAGCAGTACCCGACAGGGTGGTAACTATGGCTACACCTTC. This codes for CASSTRQGGNYGYTF.